What follows are 10 T cell receptor beta chains derived from one specimen sequenced in a study of identical twins. One entry per CDR3 protein, called by TCRdb with MiXCR from the 5' RACE reads. This sample has approximately 680,000 distinct CDR3 sequences, with just over 7% found just once. This same sample was also part of a study on yellow fever vaccine responses in identical twins.

The source material was PBMCs. These receptor sequences come from a woman between 18 and 29 years old in good health.

This clonotype was counted at least ten times. The chain is built from TRBV5-1 and TRBJ1-4; a possible D gene is TRBD1 (5 bases). V was trimmed by 0 bases and J by 8 bases, leaving 14 bases between them. The length of the CDR3 is 15 residues. The germline CDR1 and CDR2 sequences are SGHRS and YFSETQ. The CDR3 bases are TGCGCCAGCAGCTTGGAGGGGCGCGACGCCGAAAAACTGTTTTTT. Translation gives CASSLEGRDAEKLFF.

This clonotype was detected only a few times. The chain couples TRBV28 to TRBJ2-7, with D unresolved. Trimming pared 8 bases from V and 1 base from J, leaving 12 bases between. Per germline, CDR1 MDHEN and CDR2 SYDVKM. This CDR3 has 13 residues. The CDR3 here is CASSSMRSYEQYF. The CDR3, as DNA: TGTGCCAGCTCTAGTATGCGGTCCTACGAGCAGTACTTC.

This clonotype was seen at least ten times. V usage is TRBV28 and J usage is TRBJ1-5; 9 bases are shared with TRBD1. V lost 5 bases, J lost 2 bases, and 4 bases stayed unmatched. The CDR3 totals 15 residues. Germline CDR1 MDHEN, CDR2 SYDVKM. The DNA for the CDR3 is TGTGCCAGCAGTCCCCGGGACAGGGGCAATCAGCCCCAGCATTTT. Its protein is CASSPRDRGNQPQHF.

The CDR3 protein is CASIGNSGSAYNEQFF. The CDR3 nucleotides read TGTGCCAGCATCGGCAATAGCGGGAGTGCTTACAATGAGCAGTTCTTC. The genes are TRBV7-2 and TRBJ2-1; 9 bases are a match to TRBD2. The trim removed 7 bases at V and 4 bases at J, leaving 11 bases unmatched. Germline CDR1 SGHTA, CDR2 FQGNSA. The CDR3 is 16 amino acids. Using reference TRBV7-2 and TRBJ2-1 for the parts outside the CDR3, the full variable domain is GAGVSQSPSNKVTEKGKDVELRCDPISGHTALYWYRQSLGQGLEFLIYFQGNSAPDKSGLPSDRFSAERTGGSVSTLTIQRTQQEDSAVYLCASIGNSGSAYNEQFFGPGTRLTVL.

At least ten counts were recorded for this clonotype. This rearrangement joins TRBV4-2 to TRBJ2-3; 16 bases fit TRBD2. After removal of 3 bases from V and 6 bases from J, the junction contained 3 bases not matched to a gene. Looked up from germline, CDR1 is LGHNA and CDR2 is YNFKEQ. CDR3 length equals 16 residues. The CDR3 sequence: CASSQGTSGGADTQYF. CDR3 sequence (DNA): TGTGCCAGCAGCCAGGGGACTAGCGGGGGGGCCGATACGCAGTATTTT.

This clonotype was counted only a few times. At one end the junction does not follow the germline gene, possibly because of a read error. J is TRBJ2-1 and V is TRBV6-1; D is ambiguous. The CDR3 sequence is 17 residues long. The germline gives CDR1 MNHNS, CDR2 SASEGT. CDR3 DNA sequence: TGTGCCAGCAGCGAAGGTTCGTTGGAACTACTCTACAATGAGCAGTTCTTC. Encoded protein: CASSEGSLELLYNEQFF.

This clonotype was detected many times. The rearrangement links TRBV27 to TRBJ2-7; TRBD1 is a possible D gene (5 bases). There are 13 residues in the CDR3. Germline CDR1 is MNHEY and CDR2 is SMNVEV (reference sequence). Trimming removed 3 bases at V and 2 bases at J, with 8 bases between. CDR3 sequence (DNA): TGTGCCAGCAGTTTTACGGACACCTACGAGCAGTACTTC. It is translated as CASSFTDTYEQYF.

This clonotype was observed many times. This sequence joins TRBV12-3 or TRBV12-4 and TRBJ1-6, with TRBD1 matching 8 bases. The CDR3 sequence is 16 residues long. Unmatched junction bases numbered 6, after V lost 3 bases and J lost 5 bases. This CDR3 is CASSFGRGLDNSPLHF. The CDR3, as DNA: TGTGCCAGCAGTTTTGGCAGGGGGCTAGATAATTCACCCCTCCACTTT.

This clonotype was found many times. The chain combines TRBV28 with TRBJ2-7, with TRBD1 as a possible D gene (5 bases). CDR1 and CDR2 (germline): MDHEN, SYDVKM. Trimming took 7 bases from V and 6 from J, leaving 19 bases between them. The CDR3 spans 14 residues. The CDR3 is CASNQGQGFFEQYV. In nucleotides, the CDR3 is TGTGCCAGCAACCAAGGACAAGGGTTTTTCGAGCAGTACGTC.

This clonotype has more than one count but fewer than ten. The chain recombines TRBV2 with TRBJ1-2; D gene ambiguous. V gave up 4 bases and J gave up 3 bases, with 9 bases separating them. This CDR3 spans 13 amino acids. CDR1 is SNHLY and CDR2 is FYNNEI in the germline V gene. Here the CDR3 DNA reads TGTGCCAGCAGTGGGACGGACCACTATGGCTACACCTTC. Translation gives CASSGTDHYGYTF.